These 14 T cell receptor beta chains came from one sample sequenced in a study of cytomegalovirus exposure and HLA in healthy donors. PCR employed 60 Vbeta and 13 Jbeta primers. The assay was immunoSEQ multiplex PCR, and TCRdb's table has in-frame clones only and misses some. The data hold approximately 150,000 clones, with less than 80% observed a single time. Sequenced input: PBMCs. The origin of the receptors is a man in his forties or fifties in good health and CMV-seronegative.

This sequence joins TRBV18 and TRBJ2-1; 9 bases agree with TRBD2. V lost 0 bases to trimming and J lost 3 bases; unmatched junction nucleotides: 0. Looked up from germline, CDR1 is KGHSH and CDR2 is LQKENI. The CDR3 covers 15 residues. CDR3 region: CASSPPTSGYNEQFF. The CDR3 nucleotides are TGTGCCAGCTCACCACCGACTAGCGGCTACAATGAGCAGTTCTTC.

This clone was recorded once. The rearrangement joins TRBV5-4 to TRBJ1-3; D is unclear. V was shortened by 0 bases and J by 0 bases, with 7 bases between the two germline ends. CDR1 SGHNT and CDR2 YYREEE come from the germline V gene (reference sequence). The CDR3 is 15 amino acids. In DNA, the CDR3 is TGTGCCAGCAGCTTGGACCAGGCCTCTGGAAACACCATATATTTT. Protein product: CASSLDQASGNTIYF.

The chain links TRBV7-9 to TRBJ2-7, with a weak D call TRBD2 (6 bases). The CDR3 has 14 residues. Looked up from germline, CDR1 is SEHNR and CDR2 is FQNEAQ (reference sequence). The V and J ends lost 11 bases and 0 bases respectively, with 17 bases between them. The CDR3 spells CASSTTGVSYEQYF. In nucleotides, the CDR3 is TGTGCCTCCTCTACTACGGGGGTCTCCTACGAGCAGTACTTC.

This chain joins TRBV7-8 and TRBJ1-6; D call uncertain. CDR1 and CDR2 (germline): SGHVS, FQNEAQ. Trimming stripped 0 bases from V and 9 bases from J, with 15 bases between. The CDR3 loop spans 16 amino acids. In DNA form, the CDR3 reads TGTGCCAGCAGCTTAGCGGGTGCGGGTATCGGTTCACCCCTCCACTTT. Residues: CASSLAGAGIGSPLHF. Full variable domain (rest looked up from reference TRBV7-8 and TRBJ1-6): GAGVSQSPRYKVAKRGQDVALRCDPISGHVSLFWYQQALGQGPEFLTYFQNEAQLDKSGLPSDRFFAERPEGSVSTLKIQRTQQEDSAVYLCASSLAGAGIGSPLHFGNGTRLTVT.

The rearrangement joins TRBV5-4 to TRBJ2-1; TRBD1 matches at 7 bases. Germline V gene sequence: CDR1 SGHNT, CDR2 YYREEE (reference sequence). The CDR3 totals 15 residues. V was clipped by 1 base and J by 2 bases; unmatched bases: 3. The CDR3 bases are TGTGCCAGCAGCTTGAAGACAGGGACCTACAATGAGCAGTTCTTC. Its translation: CASSLKTGTYNEQFF.

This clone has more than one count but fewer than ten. The CDR3 is CATLVGTYSNQPQHF. DNA for the CDR3: TGTGCCACTTTGGTGGGGACATATAGCAATCAGCCCCAGCATTTT. V and J are TRBV6-1 and TRBJ1-5, with D maybe TRBD1 (6 bases). Germline V gene sequence: CDR1 MNHNS, CDR2 SASEGT. V lost 10 bases, J lost 0 bases, and 16 bases lay in between. The CDR3 totals 15 residues.

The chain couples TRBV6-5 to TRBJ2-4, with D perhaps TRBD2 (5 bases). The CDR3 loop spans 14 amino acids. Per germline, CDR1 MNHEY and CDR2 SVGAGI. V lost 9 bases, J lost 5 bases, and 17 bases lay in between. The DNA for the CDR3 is TGTGCCAGTCGGGGTTTAGGGCTCCAAAACATTCAGTACTTC. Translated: CASRGLGLQNIQYF.

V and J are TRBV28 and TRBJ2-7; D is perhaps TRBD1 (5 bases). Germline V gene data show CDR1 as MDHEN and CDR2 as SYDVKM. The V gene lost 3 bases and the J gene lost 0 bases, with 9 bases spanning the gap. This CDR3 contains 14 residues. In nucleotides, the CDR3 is TGTGCCAGCAGTTTTCGACAGAGCTCCTACGAGCAGTACTTC. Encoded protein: CASSFRQSSYEQYF.

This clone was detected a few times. The CDR3 DNA sequence: TGTGCCACCAATAGCCAGGGACTCTATGGCTACACCTTC. It specifies CATNSQGLYGYTF. The chain employs TRBV28 and TRBJ1-2, with D maybe TRBD1 (5 bases). The CDR3 consists of 13 residues. With 10 bases removed from V and 4 bases from J, the gap between germline ends came to 16 bases. Germline assignment: CDR1 MDHEN and CDR2 SYDVKM.

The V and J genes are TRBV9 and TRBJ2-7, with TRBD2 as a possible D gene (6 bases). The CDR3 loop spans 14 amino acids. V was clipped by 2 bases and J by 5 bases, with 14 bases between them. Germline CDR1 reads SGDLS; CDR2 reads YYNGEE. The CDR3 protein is CASSVSGRAHEQYF. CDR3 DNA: TGTGCCAGCAGCGTCAGCGGGCGGGCTCACGAGCAGTACTTC.

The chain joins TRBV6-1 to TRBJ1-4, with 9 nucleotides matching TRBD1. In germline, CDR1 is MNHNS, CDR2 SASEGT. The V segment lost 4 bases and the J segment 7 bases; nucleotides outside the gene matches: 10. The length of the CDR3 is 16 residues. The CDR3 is CASSGEQGALSEKLFF. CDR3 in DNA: TGTGCCAGCAGTGGCGAACAGGGGGCACTTTCTGAAAAACTGTTTTTT.

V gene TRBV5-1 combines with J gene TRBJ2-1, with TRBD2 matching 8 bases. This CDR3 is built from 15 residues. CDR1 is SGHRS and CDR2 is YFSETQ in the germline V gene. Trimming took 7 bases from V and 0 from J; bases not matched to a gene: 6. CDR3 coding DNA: TGCGCCAGCGCGGGAGGCTCGAGCTCCTACAATGAGCAGTTCTTC. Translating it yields CASAGGSSSYNEQFF.

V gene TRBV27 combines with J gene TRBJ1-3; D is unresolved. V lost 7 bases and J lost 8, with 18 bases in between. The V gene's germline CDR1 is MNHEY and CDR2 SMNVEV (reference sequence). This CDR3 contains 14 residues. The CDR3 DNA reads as TGTGCCAGCAAAGCGGCTTCACGGCGAGACACCATATATTTT. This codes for CASKAASRRDTIYF.

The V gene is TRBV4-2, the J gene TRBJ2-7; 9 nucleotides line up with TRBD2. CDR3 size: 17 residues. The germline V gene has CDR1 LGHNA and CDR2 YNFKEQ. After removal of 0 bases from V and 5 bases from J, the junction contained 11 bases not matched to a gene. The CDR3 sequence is CASSQDLEVAGVNEQYF. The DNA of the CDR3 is TGTGCCAGCAGCCAAGATCTTGAGGTAGCGGGAGTTAACGAGCAGTACTTC.